This T cell receptor (beta chain) derives from a study of identical twins (dated by TCRdb to the mid-2010s). For context, the study as a whole: To test whether fetal clonotypes persist, the study used deep sequencing on TCR alpha and beta repertoires from monozygotic twins, unrelated adults of various ages, and cord blood. To rule out contamination, replicate twin experiments were performed at different times with different library preparation protocols. Beyond this particular receptor, the publication reports: In beta out-of-frame sequences, excess twin sharing was weaker, because having fewer shared sequences lowered the signal-to-noise ratio. Fewer insertions were carried by abundant cord blood beta clonotypes; a weaker similar trend was observed in young adult naive repertoires, while no such trend was observed in memory repertoires. In monozygotic twins, recombination models systematically underestimated out-of-frame TCR alpha sharing, but the models matched the sharing seen between unrelated individuals. Invariant T cells such as MAIT and iNKT could partly confound zero-insertion analyses, although diverse VJ usage argued against such confounding for most clonotypes. Because the same donors could not be followed over many years, conclusions were based on cross-sectional statistical analysis. Out-of-frame TCR alpha sequences shared between twins showed an excess of low generation-probability sequences compared with coincidental sharing between unrelated individuals.

Libraries were made using 5' RACE. The sample was run on an Illumina HiSeq 2000. A universal primer binding site was introduced by template switching, and a unique molecular identifier was present in the final cDNA, enabling accurate counting of TCR cDNA molecules. Specific primers in the conserved constant-segment region were used to synthesize first-strand cDNA for the TCR alpha and beta chains. To control for contamination, every cDNA library was double barcoded, receiving both a SMART-Mk sample barcode and Illumina barcodes. Two successive PCR steps introduced TruSeq adapter sequences along with Illumina sample barcodes. TCR alpha and beta cDNA libraries were sequenced on the Illumina HiSeq platform with custom primers. The original pipeline was this. MiGEC was used to process raw reads and extract unique molecular identifiers, and MiXCR was used to find CDR3 positions. For each individual, recombination models were inferred using an EM algorithm with the repgenHMM and IGoR tools. The analysis of shared clonotypes was done with the tcR package in R, with sharing normalized by the product of cloneset sizes. To study raw recombination free of thymic and clonal selection effects, out-of-frame nonproductive sequences were analyzed. In TCRdb, the public reads were trimmed at Q25 with fastp and aligned with MiXCR, with productive beta chains retained. Each entry merges the rows of one CDR3 protein and shows their most common DNA and genes. These V and J calls originate from TCRdb's pipeline instead of the authors' own analysis. Here the sample has more than 650,000 distinct CDR3 sequences; 5.5% to 7.5% occur a single time. The biggest ten clones account for 1.5% to 2% of the sample.

As regards this clonotype: No antigen is known for it. No base quality information exists; no much larger clone differs at one position.

Every donor was a healthy Caucasian. The researchers also sequenced three unrelated adults who were not twins: a male aged 18 to 30, a male aged 50 to 59, and a female aged 50 to 59. Using Miltenyi CD45RO+ enrichment and human naive T-cell isolation kits, memory (CD45RO+) and naive T cells were isolated from PBMC. CDR1 and CDR2 (MRHNA, SNTAGT) derive from the germline V gene. A distance of 10 bases separates the germline ends of V and J, which lose 0 bases and 10 bases respectively. From the cysteine through the phenylalanine, the CDR3 covers 13 amino acids. The DNA shown is the 39-base CDR3, in frame from base 1.

The receptor comes from a man aged 18-30 years in good health. The rearranged segments are TRBV6-4 and TRBJ2-1, with the D gene call left open. The specimen sequenced was naive T cells sorted from blood. This specimen's cell subset or site label, interpreted: cells isolated with a human naive T-cell isolation kit. The DNA sequence is given as TGTGCCAGCAGTGACTCGGGTCGTATGGAGCAGTTCTTC. It specifies CASSDSGRMEQFF.